This T cell receptor beta chain was identified during a study of Ad26.COV2.S vaccination and SARS-CoV-2 variants. Study-level information: Recipients of Ad26.COV2.S got it intramuscularly, once or twice 56 days apart. Study-level findings and limits: The TCR-based breadth and depth measures might underestimate overall T cell responses.

As to this clone: Its specificity is not known.

The treatment is: approximately 18 received Ad26.COV2.S at low or high dose, single or two shots; about 5 received placebo; per-sample allocation not given. After the first vaccine or placebo injection, samples were drawn on day 63. Clones were sequenced by immunoSEQ multiplex PCR, and TCRdb holds only the in-frame ones, with some missing. The repertoire holds hundreds of thousands of clones, roughly nine tenths seen once, with around 1.5% in the top ten. There are 15 residues in the CDR3. Sequencing was performed on peripheral blood, taken in a trial of Ad26.COV2.S vaccine versus placebo. This chain connects TRBV21-1 to TRBJ1-5. TRBV21-1 counts as a pseudogene. This TCR was sampled from a person aged 18-60 years who received the Ad26.COV2.S COVID-19 vaccine or a placebo. The CDR3 loop reads CASTSEGHSNQPQHF. The CDR3 nucleotides read TGTGCCAGCACGAGTGAGGGCCATAGCAATCAGCCCCAGCATTTT.